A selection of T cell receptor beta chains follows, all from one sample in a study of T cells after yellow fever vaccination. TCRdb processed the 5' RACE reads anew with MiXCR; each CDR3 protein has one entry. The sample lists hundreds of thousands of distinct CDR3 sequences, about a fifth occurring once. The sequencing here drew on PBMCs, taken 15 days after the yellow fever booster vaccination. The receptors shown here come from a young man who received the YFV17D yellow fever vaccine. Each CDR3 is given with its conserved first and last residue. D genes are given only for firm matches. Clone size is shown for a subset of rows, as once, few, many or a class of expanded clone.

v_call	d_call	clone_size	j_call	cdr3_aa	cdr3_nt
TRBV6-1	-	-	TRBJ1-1	CASSRTDPNTEAFF	TGTGCCAGCAGTCGAACCGACCCTAACACTGAAGCTTTCTTT
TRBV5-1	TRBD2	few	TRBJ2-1	CASSSLTSGRGDEQFF	TGCGCCAGCAGCTCCCTGACTAGCGGGAGGGGGGATGAGCAGTTCTTC
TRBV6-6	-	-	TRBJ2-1	CASSYTGDVQFF	TGTGCCAGCAGTTATACGGGGGACGTGCAGTTCTTC
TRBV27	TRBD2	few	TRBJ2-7	CASSLSVAGDSEQYF	TGTGCCAGCAGTTTATCTGTAGCGGGAGATTCCGAGCAGTACTTC
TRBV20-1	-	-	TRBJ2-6	CSAPLQGSPGANVLTF	TGCAGTGCCCCGTTACAGGGATCTCCTGGGGCCAACGTCCTGACTTTC
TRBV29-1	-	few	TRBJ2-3	CSGLRGTDTQYF	TGCAGCGGACTCCGGGGGACAGATACGCAGTATTTT
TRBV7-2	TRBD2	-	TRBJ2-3	CASSKGSGRSPDTQYF	TGTGCCAGCAGTAAGGGGAGCGGGAGAAGCCCAGATACGCAGTATTTT
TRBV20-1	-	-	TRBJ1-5	CSARQATEPQHF	TGCAGTGCTCGACAAGCCACCGAGCCCCAGCATTTT
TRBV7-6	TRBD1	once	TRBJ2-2	CASSLETGGNTGELFF	TGTGCCAGCAGCTTAGAGACAGGGGGTAACACCGGGGAGCTGTTTTTT
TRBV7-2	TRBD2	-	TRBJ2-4	CASSESGTAKNIQYF	TGTGCCAGCAGCGAAAGCGGGACAGCCAAAAACATTCAGTACTTC
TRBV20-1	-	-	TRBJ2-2	CSARAGHTNHGELFF	TGCAGTGCTAGAGCGGGACACACGAATCACGGGGAGCTGTTTTTT
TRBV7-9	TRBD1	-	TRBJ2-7	CASLGTADYEQYF	TGTGCCAGCCTAGGGACAGCAGACTACGAGCAGTACTTC
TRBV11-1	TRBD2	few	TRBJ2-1	CASSASGTVNEQFF	TGTGCCAGCAGCGCTAGCGGGACCGTCAATGAGCAGTTCTTC
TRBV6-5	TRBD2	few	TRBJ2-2	CASSSRTSGTLNTGELFF	TGTGCCAGCAGTTCCCGGACTAGCGGGACCCTTAACACCGGGGAGCTGTTTTTT
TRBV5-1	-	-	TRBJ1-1	CASSIPGDTEAFF	TGCGCCAGCAGCATACCGGGGGACACTGAAGCTTTCTTT
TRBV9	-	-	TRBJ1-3	CASSPDSNSGNTIYF	TGTGCCAGCAGCCCGGACAGCAACTCTGGAAACACCATATATTTT
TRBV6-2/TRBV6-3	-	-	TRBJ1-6	CASSYSGPGSPLHF	TGTGCCAGCAGTTACTCCGGGCCGGGTTCACCCCTCCACTTT
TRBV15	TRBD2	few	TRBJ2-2	CAGGSGSGELFF	TGTGCCGGCGGGAGCGGGTCCGGGGAGCTGTTTTTT
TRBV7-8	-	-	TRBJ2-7	CASSLAYTPQGPYEQYF	TGTGCCAGCAGCTTAGCCTACACCCCGCAGGGGCCCTACGAGCAGTACTTC
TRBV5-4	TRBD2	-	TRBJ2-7	CASSQTSGRGSYEQYF	TGTGCCAGCAGCCAAACTAGCGGGAGAGGCTCCTACGAGCAGTACTTC
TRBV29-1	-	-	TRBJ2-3	CSVWGEQGTDTQYF	TGCAGCGTTTGGGGGGAGCAAGGCACAGATACGCAGTATTTT
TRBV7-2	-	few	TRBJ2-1	CASSLGDSARYNEQFF	TGTGCCAGCAGCTTGGGGGATAGCGCCCGCTACAATGAGCAGTTCTTC
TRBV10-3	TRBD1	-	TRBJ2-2	CAMTGTDTGELFF	TGTGCCATGACAGGGACGGACACCGGGGAGCTGTTTTTT
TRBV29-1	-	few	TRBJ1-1	CSVKDSLNTEAFF	TGCAGCGTTAAGGACAGCCTGAACACTGAAGCTTTCTTT
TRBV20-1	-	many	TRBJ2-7	CTASLAGEQYF	TGCACCGCTAGTCTAGCAGGAGAGCAGTACTTC
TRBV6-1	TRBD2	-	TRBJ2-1	CASSEALAELLRVEQFF	TGTGCCAGCAGTGAAGCGCTAGCGGAGCTCCTAAGGGTTGAGCAGTTCTTC
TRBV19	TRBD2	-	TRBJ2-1	CASTRSGSFSNEQFF	TGTGCCAGTACCCGTAGCGGGAGTTTTTCGAATGAGCAGTTCTTC
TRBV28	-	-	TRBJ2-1	CASSLGGTSNEQFF	TGTGCCAGCAGTTTAGGTGGGACCAGCAATGAGCAGTTCTTC
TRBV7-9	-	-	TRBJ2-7	CASSQAANSYEQYF	TGTGCCAGCAGCCAGGCAGCAAACTCCTACGAGCAGTACTTC
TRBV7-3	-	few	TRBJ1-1	CASSPGWGTEAFF	TGTGCCAGCAGTCCGGGTTGGGGCACTGAAGCTTTCTTT
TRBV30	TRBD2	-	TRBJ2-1	CAYDRAGSYNEQFF	TGTGCCTACGATCGAGCGGGGAGCTACAATGAGCAGTTCTTC
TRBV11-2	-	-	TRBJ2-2	CASSLDWGPSNTGELFF	TGTGCCAGCAGCTTAGACTGGGGTCCCTCGAACACCGGGGAGCTGTTTTTT
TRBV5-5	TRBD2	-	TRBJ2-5	CASSWTSGEETQYF	TGTGCCAGCAGCTGGACTAGCGGGGAAGAGACCCAGTACTTC
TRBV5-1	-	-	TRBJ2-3	CASRTQGNTQYF	TGCGCCAGCAGAACCCAAGGGAATACGCAGTATTTT
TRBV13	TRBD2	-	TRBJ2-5	CASSPRGLAEETQYF	TGTGCCAGCAGCCCCCGGGGACTAGCAGAAGAGACCCAGTACTTC
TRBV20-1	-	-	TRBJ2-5	CSAGVETQYF	TGCAGTGCAGGAGTGGAGACCCAGTACTTC
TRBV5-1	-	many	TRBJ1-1	CASSPQQGLIEAFF	TGCGCCAGCAGCCCGCAACAGGGTTTGATTGAAGCTTTCTTT
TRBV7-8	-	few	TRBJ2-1	CASSLAGNGRQFF	TGTGCCAGCAGCTTAGCGGGGAACGGCCGACAGTTCTTC
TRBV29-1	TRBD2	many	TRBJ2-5	CSVRTSGVETQYF	TGCAGCGTCCGGACTAGCGGTGTGGAGACCCAGTACTTC
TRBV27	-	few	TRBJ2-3	CASSEDSADTQYF	TGTGCCAGCAGTGAGGACAGTGCGGATACGCAGTATTTT
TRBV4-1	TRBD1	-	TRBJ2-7	CASSQPGTGGHEQYF	TGCGCCAGCAGCCAACCCGGGACAGGGGGCCACGAGCAGTACTTC
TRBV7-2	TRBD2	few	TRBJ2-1	CASRRSGTSGSNEQFF	TGTGCCAGCAGACGCTCCGGGACTAGCGGGAGTAATGAGCAGTTCTTC
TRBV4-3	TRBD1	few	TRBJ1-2	CASSQEGTAIGYTF	TGCGCCAGCAGCCAAGAGGGGACAGCTATTGGCTACACCTTC
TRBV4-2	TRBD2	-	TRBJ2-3	CASSHRLAGTSTDTQYF	TGTGCCAGCAGCCATAGACTAGCGGGAACTAGCACAGATACGCAGTATTTT
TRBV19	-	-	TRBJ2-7	CASSNVRRGQLYEQYF	TGTGCCAGTAGTAATGTTAGGAGGGGGCAGCTCTACGAGCAGTACTTC
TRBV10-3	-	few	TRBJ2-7	CAISDTTGVRAHTYEQYF	TGTGCCATCAGTGACACGACAGGTGTTCGGGCCCATACCTACGAGCAGTACTTC
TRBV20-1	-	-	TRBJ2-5	CSARDSTGRKETQYF	TGCAGTGCTAGAGATTCCACGGGTCGTAAAGAGACCCAGTACTTC
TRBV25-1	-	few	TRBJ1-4	CASSEYERANEKLFF	TGTGCCAGCAGTGAATATGAGAGAGCTAATGAAAAACTGTTTTTT
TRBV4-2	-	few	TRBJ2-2	CASSRAGGGTGELFF	TGTGCCAGCAGCCGCGCAGGGGGAGGCACCGGGGAGCTGTTTTTT
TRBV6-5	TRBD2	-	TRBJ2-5	CASSSRGLAGANQETQYF	TGTGCCAGCAGTTCGAGGGGACTAGCGGGGGCTAACCAAGAGACCCAGTACTTC
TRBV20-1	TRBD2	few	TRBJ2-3	CSARGLARDTDTQYF	TGCAGTGCTAGGGGACTAGCGCGTGACACAGATACGCAGTATTTT
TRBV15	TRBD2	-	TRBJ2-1	CATRDPGLADNEQFF	TGTGCCACCAGAGACCCGGGACTAGCGGACAATGAGCAGTTCTTC
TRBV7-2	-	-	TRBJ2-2	CASSPVVLGNGELFF	TGTGCCAGCAGCCCCGTGGTGCTGGGAAACGGGGAGCTGTTTTTT
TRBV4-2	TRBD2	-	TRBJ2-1	CASTMRGLAGDGSYNEQFF	TGTGCCAGCACCATGCGGGGACTAGCGGGAGACGGCTCCTACAATGAGCAGTTCTTC